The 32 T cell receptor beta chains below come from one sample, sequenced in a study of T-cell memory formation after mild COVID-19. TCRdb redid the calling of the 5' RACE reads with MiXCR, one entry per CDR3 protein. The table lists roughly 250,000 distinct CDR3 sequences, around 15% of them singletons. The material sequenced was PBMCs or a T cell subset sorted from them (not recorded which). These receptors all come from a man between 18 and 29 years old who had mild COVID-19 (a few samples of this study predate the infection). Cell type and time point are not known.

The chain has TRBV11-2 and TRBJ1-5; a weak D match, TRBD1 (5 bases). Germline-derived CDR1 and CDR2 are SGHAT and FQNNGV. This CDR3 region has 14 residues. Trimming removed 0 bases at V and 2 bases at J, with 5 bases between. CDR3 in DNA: TGTGCCAGCAGCTTAGAACAGGGCAATCAGCCCCAGCATTTT. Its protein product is CASSLEQGNQPQHF.

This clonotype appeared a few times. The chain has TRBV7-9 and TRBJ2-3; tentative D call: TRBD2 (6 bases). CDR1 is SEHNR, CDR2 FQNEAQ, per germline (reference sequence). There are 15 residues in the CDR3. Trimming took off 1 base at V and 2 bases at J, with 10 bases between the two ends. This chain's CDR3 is CASSLGTTYTDTQYF. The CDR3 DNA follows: TGTGCCAGCAGCTTAGGGACTACCTACACAGATACGCAGTATTTT. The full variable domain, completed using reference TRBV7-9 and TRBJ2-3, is DTGVSQNPRHKITKRGQNVTFRCDPISEHNRLYWYRQTLGQGPEFLTYFQNEAQLEKSRLLSDRFSAERPKGSFSTLEIQRTEQGDSAMYLCASSLGTTYTDTQYFGPGTRLTVL.

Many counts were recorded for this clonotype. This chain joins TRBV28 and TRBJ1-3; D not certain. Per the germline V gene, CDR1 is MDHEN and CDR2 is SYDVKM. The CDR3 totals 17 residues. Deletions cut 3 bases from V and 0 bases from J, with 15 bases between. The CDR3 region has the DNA TGTGCCAGCAGTTTGATTGGGAGGGCCCGCTCTGGAAACACCATATATTTT. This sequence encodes CASSLIGRARSGNTIYF. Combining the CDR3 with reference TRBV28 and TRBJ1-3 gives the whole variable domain DVKVTQSSRYLVKRTGEKVFLECVQDMDHENMFWYRQDPGLGLRLIYFSYDVKMKEKGDIPEGYSVSREKKERFSLILESASTNQTSMYLCASSLIGRARSGNTIYFGEGSWLTVV.

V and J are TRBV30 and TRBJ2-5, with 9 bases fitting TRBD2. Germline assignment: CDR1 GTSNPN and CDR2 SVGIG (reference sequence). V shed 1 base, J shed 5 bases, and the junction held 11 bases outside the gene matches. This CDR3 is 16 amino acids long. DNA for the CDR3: TGTGCCTGGAGTGGATCCCGCGGGAGGGCCTCTGAGACCCAGTACTTC. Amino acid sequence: CAWSGSRGRASETQYF.

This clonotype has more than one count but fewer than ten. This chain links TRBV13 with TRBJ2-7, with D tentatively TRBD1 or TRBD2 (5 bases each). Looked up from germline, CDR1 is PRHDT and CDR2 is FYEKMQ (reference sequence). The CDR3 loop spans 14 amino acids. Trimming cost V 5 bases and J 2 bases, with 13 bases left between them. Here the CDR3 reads CASSRGRPAYEQYV. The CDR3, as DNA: TGTGCCAGCAGCCGGGGACGGCCCGCCTACGAGCAGTACGTC.

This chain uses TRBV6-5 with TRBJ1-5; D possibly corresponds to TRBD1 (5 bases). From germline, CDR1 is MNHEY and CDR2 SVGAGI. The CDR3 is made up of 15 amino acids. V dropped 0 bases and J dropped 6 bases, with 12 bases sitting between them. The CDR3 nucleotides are TGTGCCAGCAGTTACTCGGGGGGAAGACGTCAGCCCCAGCATTTT. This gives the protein CASSYSGGRRQPQHF.

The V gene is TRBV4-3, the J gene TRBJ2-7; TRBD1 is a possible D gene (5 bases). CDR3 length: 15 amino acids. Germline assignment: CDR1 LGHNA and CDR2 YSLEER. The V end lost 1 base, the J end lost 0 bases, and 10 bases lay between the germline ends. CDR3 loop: CASSQGRQYSYEQYF. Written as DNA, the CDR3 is TGCGCCAGCAGCCAAGGACGACAGTACTCCTACGAGCAGTACTTC.

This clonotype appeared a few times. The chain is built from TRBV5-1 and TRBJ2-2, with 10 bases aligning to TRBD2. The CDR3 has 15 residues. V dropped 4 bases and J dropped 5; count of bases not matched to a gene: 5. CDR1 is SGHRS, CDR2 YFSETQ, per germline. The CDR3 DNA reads TGCGCCAGCAGCCAAACTAGCGGGGTAACCGGGGAGCTGTTTTTT. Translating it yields CASSQTSGVTGELFF. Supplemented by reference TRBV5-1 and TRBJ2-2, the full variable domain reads KAGVTQTPRYLIKTRGQQVTLSCSPISGHRSVSWYQQTPGQGLQFLFEYFSETQRNKGNFPGRFSGRQFSNSRSEMNVSTLELGDSALYLCASSQTSGVTGELFFGEGSRLTVL.

CDR3 DNA: TGTGCCACCAGCAGAGGACAGGGGAATCAGCCCCAGCATTTT. Translating gives CATSRGQGNQPQHF. The chain couples TRBV15 to TRBJ1-5; 8 bases are a match to TRBD1. Losses at the gene ends were 1 base for V and 4 bases for J; bases not matched to a gene: 0. Looked up from germline, CDR1 is LNHNV and CDR2 is YYDKDF (reference sequence). The length of the CDR3 is 14 residues.

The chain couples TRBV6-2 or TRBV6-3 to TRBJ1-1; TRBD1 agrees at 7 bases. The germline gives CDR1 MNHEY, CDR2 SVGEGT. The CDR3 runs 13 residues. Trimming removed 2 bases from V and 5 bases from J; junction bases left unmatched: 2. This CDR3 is CASSYDRETEAFF. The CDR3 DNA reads TGTGCCAGCAGTTACGACAGGGAAACTGAAGCTTTCTTT.

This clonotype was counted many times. CDR3 loop: CASSIQLDLEQYV. The CDR3 DNA is TGTGCCAGCTCGATTCAACTAGATCTCGAGCAGTACGTC. The chain combines TRBV2 with TRBJ2-7, with D possibly TRBD2 on 5 matching bases. This CDR3 spans 13 amino acids. Germline CDR1 reads SNHLY; CDR2 reads FYNNEI. V was clipped by 8 bases and J by 6 bases, with 17 bases between them.

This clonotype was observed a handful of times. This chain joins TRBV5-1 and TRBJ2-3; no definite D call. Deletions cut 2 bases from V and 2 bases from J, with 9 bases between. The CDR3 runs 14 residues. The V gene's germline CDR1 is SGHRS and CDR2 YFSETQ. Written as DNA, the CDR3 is TGCGCCAGCAGCTTCCCCCTCGTCACAGATACGCAGTATTTT. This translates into CASSFPLVTDTQYF.

CDR3 sequence (DNA): TGTGCCAGCTCAGCCCTCGGTGAGGCCCAGCATTTT. Amino acid sequence: CASSALGEAQHF. J is TRBJ1-5 and V is TRBV18; D call uncertain. Germline CDR1 and CDR2: KGHSH and LQKENI. The CDR3 runs 12 residues. The V gene lost 5 bases and the J gene lost 11 bases, with 13 bases spanning the gap.

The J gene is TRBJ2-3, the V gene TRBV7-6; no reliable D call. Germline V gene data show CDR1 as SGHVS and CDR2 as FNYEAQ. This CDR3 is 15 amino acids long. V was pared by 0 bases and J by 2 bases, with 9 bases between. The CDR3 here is CASSLAAGYTDTQYF. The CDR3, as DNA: TGTGCCAGCAGCTTAGCGGCCGGATACACAGATACGCAGTATTTT.

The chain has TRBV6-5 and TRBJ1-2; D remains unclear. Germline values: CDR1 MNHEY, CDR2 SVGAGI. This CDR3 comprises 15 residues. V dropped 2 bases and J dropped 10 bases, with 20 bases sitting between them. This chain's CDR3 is CASSYVFGVSGAYTF. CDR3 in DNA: TGTGCCAGCAGTTACGTCTTTGGGGTGTCAGGCGCCTACACCTTC.

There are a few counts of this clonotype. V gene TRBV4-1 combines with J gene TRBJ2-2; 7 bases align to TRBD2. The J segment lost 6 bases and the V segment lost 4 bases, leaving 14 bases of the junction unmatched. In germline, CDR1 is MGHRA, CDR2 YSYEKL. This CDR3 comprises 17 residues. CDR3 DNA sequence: TGCGCCAGCAGCCGACGGTCGGGGACTACTCGGCCCGGGGAGCTGTTTTTT. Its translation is CASSRRSGTTRPGELFF.

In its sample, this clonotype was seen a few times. The DNA of the CDR3 is TGCAGTGCTACCCTAGCGGGGGGTCCAGATACGCAGTATTTT. Amino acids: CSATLAGGPDTQYF. The V call is TRBV20-1, the J call TRBJ2-3; 11 bases line up with TRBD2. CDR1 and CDR2 (germline): DFQATT, SNEGSKA (reference sequence). This CDR3 has 14 amino acids. Trimming cost V 4 bases and J 4 bases; bases outside gene matches: 4.

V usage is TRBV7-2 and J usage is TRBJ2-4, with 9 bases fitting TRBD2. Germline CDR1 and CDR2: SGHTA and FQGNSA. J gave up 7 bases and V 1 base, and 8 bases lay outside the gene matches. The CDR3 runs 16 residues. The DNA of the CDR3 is TGTGCCAGCAGCTTAGTCCCGCGGGGGGGCCCGAACATTCAGTACTTC. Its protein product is CASSLVPRGGPNIQYF.

CDR3 in amino acids: CAAGTGKADTQYF. CDR3 in DNA: TGTGCTGCCGGGACAGGAAAGGCAGATACGCAGTATTTT. The chain combines TRBV19 with TRBJ2-3; TRBD1 agrees at 8 bases. Germline CDR1 and CDR2: LNHDA and SQIVND (reference sequence). The CDR3 runs to 13 residues.

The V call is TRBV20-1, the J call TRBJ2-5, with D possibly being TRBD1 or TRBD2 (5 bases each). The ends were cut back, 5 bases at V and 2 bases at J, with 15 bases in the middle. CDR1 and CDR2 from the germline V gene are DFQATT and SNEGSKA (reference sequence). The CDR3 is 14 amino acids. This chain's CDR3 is CSAGSGPVQETQYF. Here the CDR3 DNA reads TGCAGTGCTGGGTCGGGGCCTGTACAAGAGACCCAGTACTTC.

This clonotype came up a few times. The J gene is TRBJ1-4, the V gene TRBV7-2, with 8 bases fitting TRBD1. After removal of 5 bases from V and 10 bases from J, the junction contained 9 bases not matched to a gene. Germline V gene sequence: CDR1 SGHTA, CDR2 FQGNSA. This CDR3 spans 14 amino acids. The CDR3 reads CASSLGTGQGKLFF. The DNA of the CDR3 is TGTGCCAGCAGCCTCGGGACCGGACAGGGAAAACTGTTTTTT.

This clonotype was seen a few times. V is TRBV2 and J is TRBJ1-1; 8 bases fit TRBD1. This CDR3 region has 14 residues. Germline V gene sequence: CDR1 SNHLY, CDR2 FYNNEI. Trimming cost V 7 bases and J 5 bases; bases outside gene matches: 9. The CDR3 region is CASMPAGGWTEAFF. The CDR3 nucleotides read TGTGCCAGCATGCCCGCAGGGGGCTGGACTGAAGCTTTCTTT.

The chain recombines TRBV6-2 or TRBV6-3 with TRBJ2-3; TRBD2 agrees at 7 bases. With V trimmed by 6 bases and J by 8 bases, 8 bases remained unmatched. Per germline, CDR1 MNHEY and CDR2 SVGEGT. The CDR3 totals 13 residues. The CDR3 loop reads CASSTGRGGTQYF. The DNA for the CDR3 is TGTGCCAGCAGCACTGGGAGGGGAGGTACGCAGTATTTT.

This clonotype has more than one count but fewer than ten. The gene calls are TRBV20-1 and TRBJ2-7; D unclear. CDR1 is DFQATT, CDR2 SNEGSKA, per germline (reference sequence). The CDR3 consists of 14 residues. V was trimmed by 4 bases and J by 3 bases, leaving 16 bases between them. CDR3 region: CSAKRNTFNYEQYF. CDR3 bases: TGCAGTGCTAAAAGAAACACGTTCAACTACGAGCAGTACTTC.

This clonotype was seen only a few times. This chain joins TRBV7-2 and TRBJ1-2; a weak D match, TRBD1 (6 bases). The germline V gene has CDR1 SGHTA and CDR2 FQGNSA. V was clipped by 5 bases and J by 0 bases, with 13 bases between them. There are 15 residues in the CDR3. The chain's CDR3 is CASSPYRVTNYGYTF. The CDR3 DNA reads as TGTGCCAGCAGCCCTTACAGGGTCACTAACTATGGCTACACCTTC.

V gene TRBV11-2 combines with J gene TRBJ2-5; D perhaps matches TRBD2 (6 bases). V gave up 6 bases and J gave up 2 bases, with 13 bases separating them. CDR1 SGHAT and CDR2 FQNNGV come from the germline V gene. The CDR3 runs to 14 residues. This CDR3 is CASRLGGSQETQYF. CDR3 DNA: TGTGCCAGCAGACTGGGGGGAAGTCAAGAGACCCAGTACTTC.

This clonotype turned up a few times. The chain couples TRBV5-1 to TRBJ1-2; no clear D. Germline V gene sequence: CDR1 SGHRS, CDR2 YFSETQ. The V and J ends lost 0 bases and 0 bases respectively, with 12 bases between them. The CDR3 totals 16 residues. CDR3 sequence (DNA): TGCGCCAGCAGCTTGGTGGACGGGAGAGCTAACTATGGCTACACCTTC. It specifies CASSLVDGRANYGYTF.

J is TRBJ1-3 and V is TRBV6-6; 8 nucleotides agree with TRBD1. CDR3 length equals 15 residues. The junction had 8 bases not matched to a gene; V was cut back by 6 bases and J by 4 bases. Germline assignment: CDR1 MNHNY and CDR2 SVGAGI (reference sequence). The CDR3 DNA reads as TGTGCCAGCAGACTGCAGGGGGCGCAGGGAAACACCATATATTTT. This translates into CASRLQGAQGNTIYF.

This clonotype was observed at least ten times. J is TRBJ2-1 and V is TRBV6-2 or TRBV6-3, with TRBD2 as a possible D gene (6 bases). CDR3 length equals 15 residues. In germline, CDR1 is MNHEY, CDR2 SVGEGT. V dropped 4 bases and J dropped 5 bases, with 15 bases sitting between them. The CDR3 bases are TGTGCCAGCAGTTCGTATAGGGACTCAAACAATGAGCAGTTCTTC. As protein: CASSSYRDSNNEQFF.

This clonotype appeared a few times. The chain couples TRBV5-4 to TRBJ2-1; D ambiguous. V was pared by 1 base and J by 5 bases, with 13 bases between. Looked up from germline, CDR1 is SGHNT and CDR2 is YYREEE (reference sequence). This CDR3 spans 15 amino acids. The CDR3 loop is CASSLKGRVDNEQFF. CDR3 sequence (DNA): TGTGCCAGCAGCTTGAAGGGTCGGGTAGACAATGAGCAGTTCTTC.

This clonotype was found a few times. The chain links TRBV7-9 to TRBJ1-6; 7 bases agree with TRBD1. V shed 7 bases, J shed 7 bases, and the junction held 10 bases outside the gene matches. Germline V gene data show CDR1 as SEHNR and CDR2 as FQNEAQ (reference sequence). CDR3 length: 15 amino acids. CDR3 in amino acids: CASTPSGQMNSPLHF. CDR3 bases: TGTGCCAGCACCCCCTCGGGACAGATGAATTCACCCCTCCACTTT.

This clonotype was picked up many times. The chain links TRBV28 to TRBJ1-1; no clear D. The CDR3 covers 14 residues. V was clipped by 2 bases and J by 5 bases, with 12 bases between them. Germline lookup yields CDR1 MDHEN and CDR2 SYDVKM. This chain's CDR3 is CASSLAPGGTEAFF. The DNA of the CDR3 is TGTGCCAGCAGTTTAGCTCCGGGAGGGACTGAAGCTTTCTTT.